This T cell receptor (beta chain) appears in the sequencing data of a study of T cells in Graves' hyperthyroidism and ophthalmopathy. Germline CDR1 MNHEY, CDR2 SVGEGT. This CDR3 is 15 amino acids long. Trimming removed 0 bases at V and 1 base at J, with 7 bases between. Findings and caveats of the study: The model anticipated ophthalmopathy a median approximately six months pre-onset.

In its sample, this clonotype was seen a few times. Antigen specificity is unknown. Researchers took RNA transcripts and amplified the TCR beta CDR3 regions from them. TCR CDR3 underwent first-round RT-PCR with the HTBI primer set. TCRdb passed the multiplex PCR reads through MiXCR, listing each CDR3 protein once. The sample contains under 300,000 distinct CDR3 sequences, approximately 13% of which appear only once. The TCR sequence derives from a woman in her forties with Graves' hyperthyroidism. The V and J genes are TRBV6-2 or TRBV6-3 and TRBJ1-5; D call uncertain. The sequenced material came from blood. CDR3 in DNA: TGTGCCAGCAGTTACTCCCAAGGGAGCAATCAGCCCCAGCATTTT. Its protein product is CASSYSQGSNQPQHF.